This T cell receptor (beta chain) was retrieved from a study of cytomegalovirus exposure and HLA in healthy donors. Study information: A previous analysis identified 117 million unique TCR beta sequences derived from about 180 million T cells.

This clone has a single count. Amplification used 60 Vbeta primers and 13 Jbeta primers. The assay was immunoSEQ multiplex PCR, and TCRdb's table has in-frame clones only and misses some. The repertoire includes about 140,000 clones, roughly three quarters of them detected once, and 2.5% to 4% sits in the top ten. V was pared by 5 bases and J by 5 bases, with 3 bases of the junction left unmatched. Germline V gives CDR1 SGHTA, CDR2 FQGNSA. The CDR3 length is 14 residues. The V call is TRBV7-2, the J call TRBJ2-3, with 11 nucleotides matching TRBD2. The receptor's source is a man aged 35 to 55 in good health and CMV-seronegative. The specimen sequenced was PBMCs. CDR3 in DNA: TGTGCCAGCAGCCAGGGACTAGCGGTAGATACGCAGTATTTT. Translation: CASSQGLAVDTQYF. Based on the CDR3 plus reference TRBV7-2 and TRBJ2-3, the full variable domain is GAGVSQSPSNKVTEKGKDVELRCDPISGHTALYWYRQSLGQGLEFLIYFQGNSAPDKSGLPSDRFSAERTGGSVSTLTIQRTQQEDSAVYLCASSQGLAVDTQYFGPGTRLTVL.